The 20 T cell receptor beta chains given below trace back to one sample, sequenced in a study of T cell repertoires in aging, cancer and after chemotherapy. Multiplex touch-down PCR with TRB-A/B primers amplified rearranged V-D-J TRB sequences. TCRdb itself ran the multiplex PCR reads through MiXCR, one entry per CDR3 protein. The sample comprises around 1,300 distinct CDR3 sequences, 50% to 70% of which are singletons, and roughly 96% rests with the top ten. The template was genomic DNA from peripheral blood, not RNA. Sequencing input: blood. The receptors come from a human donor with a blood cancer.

CDR3 residues: CSVEGQNYGYTF. The CDR3 region has the DNA TGCAGCGTTGAAGGACAGAACTATGGCTACACCTTC. The chain recombines TRBV29-1 with TRBJ1-2; tentative D call: TRBD1 (5 bases). CDR3 length equals 12 residues. With 1 base removed from V and 2 bases from J, the gap between germline ends came to 5 bases. Germline CDR1 and CDR2: SQVTM and ANQGSEA.

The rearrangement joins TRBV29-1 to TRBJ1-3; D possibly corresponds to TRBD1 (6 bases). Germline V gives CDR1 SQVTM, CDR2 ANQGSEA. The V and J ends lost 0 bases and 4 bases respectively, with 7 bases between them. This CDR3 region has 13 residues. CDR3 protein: CSVEEGAGNTIYF. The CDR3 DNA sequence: TGCAGCGTTGAAGAGGGGGCAGGAAACACCATATATTTT.

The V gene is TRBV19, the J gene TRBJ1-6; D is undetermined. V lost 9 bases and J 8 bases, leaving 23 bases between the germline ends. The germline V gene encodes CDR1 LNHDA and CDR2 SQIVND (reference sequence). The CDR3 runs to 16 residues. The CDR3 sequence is CASQQKSKRLDSPLHF. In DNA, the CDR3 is TGTGCCAGCCAACAAAAAAGCAAGCGACTAGATTCACCCCTCCACTTT. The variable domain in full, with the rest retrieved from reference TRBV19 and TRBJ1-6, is DGGITQSPKYLFRKEGQNVTLSCEQNLNHDAMYWYRQDPGQGLRLIYYSQIVNDFQKGDIAEGYSVSREKKESFPLTVTSAQKNPTAFYLCASQQKSKRLDSPLHFGNGTRLTVT.

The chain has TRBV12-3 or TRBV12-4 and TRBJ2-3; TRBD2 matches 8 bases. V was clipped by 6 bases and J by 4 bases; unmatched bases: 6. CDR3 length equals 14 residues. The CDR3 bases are TGTGCCAGCAGGCCGACTAGCGCGGCAGATACGCAGTATTTT. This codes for CASRPTSAADTQYF.

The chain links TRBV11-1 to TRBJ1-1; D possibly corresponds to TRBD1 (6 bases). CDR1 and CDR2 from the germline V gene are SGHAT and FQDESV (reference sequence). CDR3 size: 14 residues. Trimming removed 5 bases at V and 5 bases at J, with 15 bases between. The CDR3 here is CASSTPSQGTEAFF. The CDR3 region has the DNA TGTGCCAGCAGCACCCCATCACAGGGAACTGAAGCTTTCTTT.

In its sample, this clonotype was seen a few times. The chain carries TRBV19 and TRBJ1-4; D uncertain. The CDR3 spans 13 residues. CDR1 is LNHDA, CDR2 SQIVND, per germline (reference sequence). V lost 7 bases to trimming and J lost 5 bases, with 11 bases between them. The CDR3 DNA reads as TGTGCCAGTAACCGAGACCAGAATGAAAAACTGTTTTTT. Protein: CASNRDQNEKLFF.

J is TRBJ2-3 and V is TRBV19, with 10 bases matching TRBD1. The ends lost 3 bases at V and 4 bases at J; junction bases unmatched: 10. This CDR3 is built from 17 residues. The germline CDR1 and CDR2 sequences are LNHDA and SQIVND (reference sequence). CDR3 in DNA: TGTGCCAGTAGTATCGCGACAGGGGGCTCTTTATCAGATACGCAGTATTTT. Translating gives CASSIATGGSLSDTQYF. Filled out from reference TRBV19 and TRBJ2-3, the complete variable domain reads DGGITQSPKYLFRKEGQNVTLSCEQNLNHDAMYWYRQDPGQGLRLIYYSQIVNDFQKGDIAEGYSVSREKKESFPLTVTSAQKNPTAFYLCASSIATGGSLSDTQYFGPGTRLTVL.

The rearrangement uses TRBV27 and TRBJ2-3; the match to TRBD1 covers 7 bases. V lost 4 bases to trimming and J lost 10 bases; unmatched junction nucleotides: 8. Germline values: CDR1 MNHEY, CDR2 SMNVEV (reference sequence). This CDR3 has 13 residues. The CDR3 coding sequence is TGTGCCAGCAGTTCACTGGCCGGGACAGCGCAGTATTTT. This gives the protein CASSSLAGTAQYF.

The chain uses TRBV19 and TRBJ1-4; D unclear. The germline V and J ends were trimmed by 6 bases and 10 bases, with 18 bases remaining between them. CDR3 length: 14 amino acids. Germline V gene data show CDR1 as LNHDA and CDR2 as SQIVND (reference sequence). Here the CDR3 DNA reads TGTGCCAGTAGCCCAGTCAGAGCTGGCGGAAAACTGTTTTTT. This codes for CASSPVRAGGKLFF.

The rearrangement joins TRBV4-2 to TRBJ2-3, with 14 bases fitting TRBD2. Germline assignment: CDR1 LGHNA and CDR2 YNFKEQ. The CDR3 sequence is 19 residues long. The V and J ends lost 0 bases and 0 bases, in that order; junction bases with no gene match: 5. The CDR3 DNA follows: TGTGCCAGCAGCCAAGATGGGGGACTAGCGGGGGCCAGCACAGATACGCAGTATTTT. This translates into CASSQDGGLAGASTDTQYF.

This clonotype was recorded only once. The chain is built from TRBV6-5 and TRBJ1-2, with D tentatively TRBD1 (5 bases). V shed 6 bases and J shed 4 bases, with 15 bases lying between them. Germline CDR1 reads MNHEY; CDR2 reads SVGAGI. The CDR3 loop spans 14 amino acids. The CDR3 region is CASSRSGRTYGYTF. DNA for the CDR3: TGTGCCAGCAGCCGTTCAGGGCGTACCTATGGCTACACCTTC.

DNA of the CDR3: TGCAGCGGACAAGGACAGTTCACCGGGGAGCTGTTTTTT. It translates to CSGQGQFTGELFF. The rearrangement links TRBV29-1 to TRBJ2-2; possibly TRBD1 for D (6 bases). Deletions cut 7 bases from V and 4 bases from J, with 13 bases between. The CDR3 has 13 amino acids. Looked up from germline, CDR1 is SQVTM and CDR2 is ANQGSEA.

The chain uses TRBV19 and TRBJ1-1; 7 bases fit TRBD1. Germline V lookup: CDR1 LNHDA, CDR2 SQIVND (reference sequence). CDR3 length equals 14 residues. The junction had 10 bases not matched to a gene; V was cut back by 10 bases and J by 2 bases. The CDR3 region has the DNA TGTGCCACAATGACAGGGTGGCTAAACACTGAAGCTTTCTTT. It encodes CATMTGWLNTEAFF.

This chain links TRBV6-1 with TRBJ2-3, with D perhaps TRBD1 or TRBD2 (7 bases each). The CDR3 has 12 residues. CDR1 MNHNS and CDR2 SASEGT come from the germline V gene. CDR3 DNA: TGTGCTCAGGGGGGGGCAGGCCGATCGCAGTATTTT. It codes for CAQGGAGRSQYF.

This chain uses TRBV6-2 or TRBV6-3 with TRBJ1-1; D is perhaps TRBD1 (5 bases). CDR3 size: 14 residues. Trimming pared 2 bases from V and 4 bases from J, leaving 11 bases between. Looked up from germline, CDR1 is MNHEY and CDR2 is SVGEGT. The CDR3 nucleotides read TGTGCCAGCAGTTACGGGGGGGTTGTCACTGAAGCTTTCTTT. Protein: CASSYGGVVTEAFF.

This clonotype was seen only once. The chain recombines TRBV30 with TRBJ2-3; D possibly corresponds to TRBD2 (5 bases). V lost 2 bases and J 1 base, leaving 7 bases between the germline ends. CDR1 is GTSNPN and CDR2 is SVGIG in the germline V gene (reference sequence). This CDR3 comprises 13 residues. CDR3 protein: CAWSPGGTDTQYF. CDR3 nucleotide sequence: TGTGCCTGGAGTCCCGGGGGCACAGATACGCAGTATTTT.

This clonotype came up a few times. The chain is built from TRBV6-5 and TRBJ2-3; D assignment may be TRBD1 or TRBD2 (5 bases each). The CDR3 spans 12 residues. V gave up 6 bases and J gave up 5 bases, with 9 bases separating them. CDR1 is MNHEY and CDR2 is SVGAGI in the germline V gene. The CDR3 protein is CASSRDGDTQYF. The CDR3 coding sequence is TGTGCCAGCAGCCGGGACGGAGATACGCAGTATTTT.

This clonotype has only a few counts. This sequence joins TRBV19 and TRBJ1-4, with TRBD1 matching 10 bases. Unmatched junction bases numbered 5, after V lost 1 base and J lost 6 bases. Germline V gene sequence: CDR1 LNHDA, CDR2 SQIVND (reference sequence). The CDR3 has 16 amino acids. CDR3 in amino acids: CASSIVEGTGDEKLFF. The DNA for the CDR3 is TGTGCCAGTAGTATAGTAGAGGGGACAGGGGATGAAAAACTGTTTTTT.

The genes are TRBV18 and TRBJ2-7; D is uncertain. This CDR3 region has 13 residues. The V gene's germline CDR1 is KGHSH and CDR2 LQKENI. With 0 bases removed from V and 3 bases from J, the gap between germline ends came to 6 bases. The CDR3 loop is CASSPPDGYEQYF. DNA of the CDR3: TGTGCCAGCTCACCACCTGACGGCTACGAGCAGTACTTC.

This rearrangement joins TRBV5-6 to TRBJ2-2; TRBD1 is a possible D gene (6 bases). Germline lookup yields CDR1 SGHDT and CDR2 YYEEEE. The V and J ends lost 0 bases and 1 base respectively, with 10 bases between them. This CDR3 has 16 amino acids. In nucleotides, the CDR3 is TGTGCCAGCAGCTTGGCCTACAGGGAGAACACCGGGGAGCTGTTTTTT. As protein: CASSLAYRENTGELFF.